This TCR beta chain was observed in a study of blood T cell repertoires in COVID-19. Whole-study context: The study drew acute and convalescent COVID-19 samples from the United States, Italy and Spain. PBMCs, B-cell-depleted T cells, or T cells were the source of the cDNA or gDNA that made up the material.

Profiled with immunoSEQ multiplex PCR; TCRdb holds only in-frame clones, not every one. The sample has under 250,000 clones; 65% to 90% are singletons. The age range of participants was 18 to 89 years, with residence in 20 to 25 US areas. Clinical history reported by participants formed the basis on which cohorts were assigned. The CDR3 loop spans 15 amino acids. Germline CDR1 SEHNR, CDR2 FQNEAQ (reference sequence). V was shortened by 5 bases and J by 0 bases, with 11 bases between the two germline ends. This sequence was found in a woman between 50 and 59 years old with acute COVID-19. The chain couples TRBV7-9 to TRBJ2-1; a possible D gene is TRBD1 (6 bases). Input material: PBMCs or T cells enriched from blood (not recorded which). CDR3 nucleotides: TGTGCCAGCAGCGACACAGGGCACTCCTACAATGAGCAGTTCTTC. Translating it yields CASSDTGHSYNEQFF. The entire variable domain, with the rest obtained from reference TRBV7-9 and TRBJ2-1, is as follows: DTGVSQNPRHKITKRGQNVTFRCDPISEHNRLYWYRQTLGQGPEFLTYFQNEAQLEKSRLLSDRFSAERPKGSFSTLEIQRTEQGDSAMYLCASSDTGHSYNEQFFGPGTRLTVL.